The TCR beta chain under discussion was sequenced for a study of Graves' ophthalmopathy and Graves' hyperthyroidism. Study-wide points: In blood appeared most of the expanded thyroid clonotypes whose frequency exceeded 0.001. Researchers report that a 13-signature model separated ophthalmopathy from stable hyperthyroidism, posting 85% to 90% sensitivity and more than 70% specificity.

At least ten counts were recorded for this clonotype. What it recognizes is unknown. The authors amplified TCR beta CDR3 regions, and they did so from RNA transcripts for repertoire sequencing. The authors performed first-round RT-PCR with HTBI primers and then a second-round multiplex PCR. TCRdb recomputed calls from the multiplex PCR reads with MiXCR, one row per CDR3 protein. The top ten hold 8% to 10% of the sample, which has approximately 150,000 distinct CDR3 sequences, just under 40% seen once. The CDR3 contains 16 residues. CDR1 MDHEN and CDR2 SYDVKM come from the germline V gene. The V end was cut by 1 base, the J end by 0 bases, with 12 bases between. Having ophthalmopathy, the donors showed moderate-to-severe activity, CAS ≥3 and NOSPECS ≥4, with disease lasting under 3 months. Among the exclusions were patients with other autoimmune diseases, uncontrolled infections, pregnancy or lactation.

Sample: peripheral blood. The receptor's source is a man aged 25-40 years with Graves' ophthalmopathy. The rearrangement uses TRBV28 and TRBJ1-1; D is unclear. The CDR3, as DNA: TGTGCCAGCAGTTTATCCCCTCAGAACATGAACACTGAAGCTTTCTTT. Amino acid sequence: CASSLSPQNMNTEAFF.